This TCR beta chain comes out of a study of CXCR3-negative and CXCR3-positive naive CD8 T cells. Libraries of TRB cDNA were made by 5' RACE and carried UMIs. From its re-call of the 5' RACE reads, TCRdb lists each CDR3 protein once, without DNA. The sample includes around 48,000 distinct CDR3 sequences. Findings of the study overall: Naive cells used TRBV-TRBJ genes in much the same way whether CXCR3-negative or CXCR3-positive; memory cells did not. The study found CXCR3 expression partially decreased after cryopreservation and ran most assays on fresh PBMCs. Diversity proved comparably high across both naive subsets and much lower in memory CD8+ cells.

A remark on this clonotype: What it binds is unknown.

The germline gives CDR1 SQVTM, CDR2 ANQGSEA. The CDR3 runs to 13 residues. Specimen: memory CD8+ T cells from blood. This chain connects TRBV29-1 to TRBJ2-7; TCRdb picks TRBD2, but there is no DNA to check that call. The clonotype was recovered from a human donor in good health. Some clones in this sample may be carry-over from other donors' samples. CDR3 sequence reads: CSVVTSRPYEQYF.